This T cell receptor (beta chain) is from a study of technical replicates of blood from a handful of donors. Clones were read by immunoSEQ multiplex PCR, and TCRdb kept only the in-frame ones, dropping some. Of 65,000 to 95,000 clones in the sample, roughly 98% were seen once. Losses at the gene ends were 6 bases for V and 8 bases for J; bases not matched to a gene: 3. The germline gives CDR1 MDHEN, CDR2 SYDVKM. This CDR3 region has 11 residues. The sequence was obtained from a human donor in good health. The chain recombines TRBV28 with TRBJ1-2, with 7 bases aligning to TRBD1. Sequencing was performed on T cells isolated from PBMCs. CDR3: CASSRTGGYTF. DNA for the CDR3: TGTGCCAGCAGCCGGACAGGCGGCTACACCTTC.